One and the same sample provided the 25 T cell receptor beta chains below, sequenced in a study. TCRdb redid the calling of the RT-PCR reads with MiXCR, one entry per CDR3 protein. The data show more than 550,000 distinct CDR3 sequences, with 12% to 15% seen just once and roughly 4% held by the top ten. The sample taken for sequencing was memory CD4+ T cells from blood. These TCRs come from a female donor in good health, serving as a healthy control.

The CDR3 is CASSLSVAGGGETQYF. CDR3 DNA: TGTGCCAGCAGTTTAAGCGTAGCGGGGGGCGGAGAGACCCAGTACTTC. This chain connects TRBV27 to TRBJ2-5; 10 nucleotides line up with TRBD2. The CDR3 runs to 16 residues. Trimming at V came to 2 bases and at J to 4 bases, leaving 7 bases not matched to a gene. Germline V gene sequence: CDR1 MNHEY, CDR2 SMNVEV (reference sequence).

This chain uses TRBV7-2 with TRBJ2-7; TRBD2 aligns across 9 bases. Germline CDR1 and CDR2: SGHTA and FQGNSA. The CDR3 sequence is 15 residues long. Trimming at V came to 5 bases and at J to 3 bases, leaving 8 bases not matched to a gene. DNA of the CDR3: TGTGCCAGCAGCATACGACTAGCGGCTCTCTACGAGCAGTACTTC. Translation: CASSIRLAALYEQYF.

This clonotype came up many times. CDR3 DNA: TGTGCCACGGGAGGAAGCTCCTACGAGCAGTACTTC. It yields the protein CATGGSSYEQYF. V and J are TRBV10-3 and TRBJ2-7; 7 bases are a match to TRBD2. The V gene end was trimmed by 10 bases and the J gene end by 0 bases; junction bases not matched to a gene: 3. Per germline, CDR1 ENHRY and CDR2 SYGVKD. This CDR3 spans 12 amino acids.

This sequence joins TRBV12-3 or TRBV12-4 and TRBJ1-4; no clear D. Trimming cost V 3 bases and J 6 bases, with 11 bases left between them. The CDR3 spans 14 residues. The CDR3: CASSFRGGYEKLFF. CDR3 DNA sequence: TGTGCCAGCAGTTTTCGGGGAGGTTATGAAAAACTGTTTTTT.

The chain recombines TRBV19 with TRBJ2-5; tentatively, D is TRBD2 (6 bases). CDR1 is LNHDA, CDR2 SQIVND, per germline (reference sequence). This CDR3 contains 14 residues. V was cut by 3 bases and J by 4 bases, with 12 bases left in between. The DNA of the CDR3 is TGTGCCAGTAGTATGGGACTTCGGATAGAGACCCAGTACTTC. Protein product: CASSMGLRIETQYF.

The rearrangement uses TRBV4-3 and TRBJ2-4, with D tentatively TRBD1 (6 bases). The CDR3 is 16 residues long. Germline CDR1 and CDR2: LGHNA and YSLEER. V was cut by 2 bases and J by 3 bases, with 14 bases left in between. In nucleotides, the CDR3 is TGCGCCAGCAGCCAACTAGGGGCACAGGGCAAAAACATTCAGTACTTC. It yields the protein CASSQLGAQGKNIQYF.

This clonotype came up many times. The rearrangement links TRBV20-1 to TRBJ1-2, with D hard to call. Germline loops: CDR1 DFQATT, CDR2 SNEGSKA (reference sequence). The CDR3 has 12 residues. Between the trimmed V and J ends, which lost 3 bases and 3 bases, there was a span of 8 bases. DNA of the CDR3: TGCAGTGCTAGTGGGGTTGACTATGGCTACACCTTC. Its protein is CSASGVDYGYTF.

In its sample, this clonotype was seen a few times. The chain uses TRBV6-5 and TRBJ2-2, with 9 bases aligning to TRBD2. The germline V gene has CDR1 MNHEY and CDR2 SVGAGI. V shed 4 bases, J shed 5 bases, and the junction held 14 bases outside the gene matches. The CDR3 contains 18 residues. The CDR3 spells CASSSLGRGRAGTGELFF. In nucleotides, the CDR3 is TGTGCCAGCAGTTCCCTTGGGCGCGGGAGGGCAGGGACCGGGGAGCTGTTTTTT.

As concerns this clonotype: This may be a read error, as it is one base from a much larger clone. This chain's CDR3 is CASGYTGIEQFF. In nucleotides, the CDR3 is TGTGCCAGCGGCTACACAGGGATCGAGCAGTTCTTC. This rearrangement joins TRBV7-2 to TRBJ2-1; D may be TRBD1 (6 bases). Germline V gene sequence: CDR1 SGHTA, CDR2 FQGNSA. The CDR3 is made up of 12 amino acids. V lost 8 bases, J lost 10 bases, and 15 bases lay in between.

This chain connects TRBV19 to TRBJ2-6; D ambiguous. Trimming stripped 2 bases from V and 2 bases from J, with 1 base between. Germline V CDR1 and CDR2: LNHDA, SQIVND (reference sequence). The CDR3 consists of 13 residues. DNA for the CDR3: TGTGCCAGTAGTATAACTGGGGCCAACGTCCTGACTTTC. It encodes CASSITGANVLTF.

The V call is TRBV7-2, the J call TRBJ2-7; tentative D call: TRBD2 (6 bases). V was clipped by 5 bases and J by 6 bases, with 17 bases between them. Germline V CDR1 and CDR2: SGHTA, FQGNSA. CDR3 length equals 14 residues. The CDR3: CASSVGGVKGEQYF. As DNA, the CDR3 is TGTGCCAGCAGCGTAGGCGGGGTAAAGGGCGAGCAGTACTTC. Complete variable domain (other parts from reference TRBV7-2 and TRBJ2-7): GAGVSQSPSNKVTEKGKDVELRCDPISGHTALYWYRQSLGQGLEFLIYFQGNSAPDKSGLPSDRFSAERTGGSVSTLTIQRTQQEDSAVYLCASSVGGVKGEQYFGPGTRLTVT.

This clonotype was seen repeatedly, ten times or more. The chain carries TRBV24-1 and TRBJ2-3; D not certain. Per germline, CDR1 KGHDR and CDR2 SFDVKD. CDR3 length: 14 amino acids. V dropped 0 bases and J dropped 6 bases, with 9 bases sitting between them. CDR3: CATSDLRGGDTQYF. As DNA, the CDR3 is TGTGCCACCAGTGATTTGCGCGGCGGCGATACGCAGTATTTT.

There are many counts of this clonotype. The gene calls are TRBV4-2 and TRBJ2-3; 7 bases match TRBD2. The germline V gene has CDR1 LGHNA and CDR2 YNFKEQ. The CDR3 is 17 residues long. The J segment lost 4 bases and the V segment lost 3 bases, leaving 13 bases of the junction unmatched. CDR3 bases: TGTGCCAGCAGCCACCGTGGACTAGGTCAAAGAGCAGATACGCAGTATTTT. Protein product: CASSHRGLGQRADTQYF.

The V gene is TRBV29-1, the J gene TRBJ1-1; the D gene is possibly TRBD1 (5 bases). This CDR3 has 13 amino acids. Germline V gene lookup returns CDR1 SQVTM and CDR2 ANQGSEA. Trimming removed 2 bases at V and 1 base at J, with 8 bases between. CDR3 sequence: CSVEQQGNTEAFF. CDR3 DNA sequence: TGCAGCGTTGAACAGCAGGGGAACACTGAAGCTTTCTTT.

This chain connects TRBV5-1 to TRBJ2-7, with D possibly being TRBD1 or TRBD2 (6 bases each). The V gene lost 0 bases and the J gene lost 2 bases, with 12 bases spanning the gap. CDR1 is SGHRS and CDR2 is YFSETQ in the germline V gene. This CDR3 comprises 15 residues. The CDR3 reads CASSLVTGATYEQYF. CDR3 coding DNA: TGCGCCAGCAGCTTGGTCACGGGGGCCACCTACGAGCAGTACTTC.

There are many counts of this clonotype. The CDR3 DNA reads TGCAGTGCTAGAGCCCCGTACCCCAGCGGGATCTTCGGTGAGCAGTTCTTC. Translated: CSARAPYPSGIFGEQFF. The chain couples TRBV20-1 to TRBJ2-1; 7 positions match TRBD2. The CDR3 sequence is 17 residues long. The germline CDR1 and CDR2 sequences are DFQATT and SNEGSKA (reference sequence). V dropped 1 base and J dropped 9; count of bases not matched to a gene: 18.

This clonotype was seen only a few times. J is TRBJ1-2 and V is TRBV5-1; TRBD1 matches at 10 bases. CDR1 SGHRS and CDR2 YFSETQ come from the germline V gene. The CDR3 has 15 amino acids. The V gene end was trimmed by 4 bases and the J gene end by 7 bases; junction bases not matched to a gene: 10. CDR3 protein: CASSLSTGGLGGYTF. CDR3 bases: TGCGCCAGCAGCCTATCGACAGGGGGCTTGGGTGGCTACACCTTC.

The table lists this clonotype with many counts. This rearrangement joins TRBV12-3 or TRBV12-4 to TRBJ2-7; D possibly corresponds to TRBD2 (6 bases). V lost 6 bases, J lost 2 bases, and 14 bases lay in between. CDR3 length equals 14 residues. The CDR3 spells CASRRDSTTYEQYF. CDR3 in DNA: TGTGCCAGCAGACGGGACTCAACCACCTACGAGCAGTACTTC.

This clonotype was seen many times. V usage is TRBV5-1 and J usage is TRBJ2-7, with 7 bases identical to TRBD1. Germline V gene lookup returns CDR1 SGHRS and CDR2 YFSETQ. V lost 4 bases, J lost 7 bases, and 5 bases stayed unmatched. The CDR3 has 12 residues. The CDR3 spells CASSRDSKEQYF. The CDR3 region has the DNA TGCGCCAGCAGCCGGGACAGTAAAGAGCAGTACTTC.

The rearrangement links TRBV12-3 or TRBV12-4 to TRBJ2-7, with 9 bases aligning to TRBD1. Losses at the gene ends were 6 bases for V and 5 bases for J; bases not matched to a gene: 5. This CDR3 is 13 amino acids long. The CDR3 spells CASSRTGVNEQYF. The DNA for the CDR3 is TGTGCCAGCAGCAGGACAGGGGTCAACGAGCAGTACTTC.

This clonotype was observed many times. The chain joins TRBV4-3 to TRBJ1-2; D is unclear. The CDR3 is 14 residues long. Looked up from germline, CDR1 is LGHNA and CDR2 is YSLEER. V dropped 0 bases and J dropped 8 bases, with 13 bases sitting between them. The CDR3 here is CASSQDAGRRGYTF. The DNA for the CDR3 is TGCGCCAGCAGCCAAGACGCAGGACGTCGGGGCTACACCTTC.

A few counts support this clonotype. The J gene is TRBJ1-2, the V gene TRBV7-2; 12 positions agree with TRBD1. The CDR3 length is 15 residues. The trim removed 5 bases at V and 5 bases at J, leaving 6 bases unmatched. Germline lookup yields CDR1 SGHTA and CDR2 FQGNSA. The CDR3 loop is CASSPKGQGAYGYTF. The CDR3 DNA is TGTGCCAGCAGCCCGAAGGGACAGGGGGCTTATGGCTACACCTTC.

This chain connects TRBV18 to TRBJ2-7; D might be TRBD1 or TRBD2, each matching 5 bases. Trimming removed 3 bases at V and 6 bases at J, with 18 bases between. CDR1 and CDR2 from the germline V gene are KGHSH and LQKENI. The CDR3 length is 15 residues. CDR3 loop: CASSPSWDRAAEQYF. DNA for the CDR3: TGTGCCAGCTCACCGTCTTGGGACCGGGCGGCCGAGCAGTACTTC.

The table lists this clonotype with many counts. This CDR3 reads CASSPWRSTEAFF. The CDR3 bases are TGTGCCAGCAGTCCCTGGCGGAGCACTGAAGCTTTCTTT. The V gene is TRBV6-2 or TRBV6-3, the J gene TRBJ1-1; D is undetermined. V dropped 5 bases and J dropped 4 bases, with 11 bases sitting between them. The germline V gene has CDR1 MNHEY and CDR2 SVGEGT. This CDR3 has 13 residues.

Only a few counts were recorded for this clonotype. V usage is TRBV5-1 and J usage is TRBJ2-1, with D possibly being TRBD2 (6 bases). The V gene's germline CDR1 is SGHRS and CDR2 YFSETQ. V gave up 0 bases and J gave up 11 bases, with 15 bases separating them. The CDR3 sequence is 14 residues long. The CDR3 DNA sequence: TGCGCCAGCAGCTTGGTAGTGGCGGAGGGTCAGCAGTTCTTC. Its translation: CASSLVVAEGQQFF.